The 31 T cell receptor beta chains reported below all come from one sample, sequenced in a study of T cell responses to AZD1222 COVID-19 vaccine. Method: immunoSEQ multiplex PCR; TCRdb's copy keeps in-frame clones and lacks some. This repertoire shows more than 100,000 clones, around 88% found once; its top ten account for 4% to 5.5%. Sequencing used peripheral blood, obtained on day 0 of AZD1222 vaccination. The receptor source for this set is an adult in good health.

Details on this clone: One end of the junction varies from germline; a read error may be responsible. As DNA, the CDR3 is TGTGCCAGCTGTGACGACATACAGGCGGGGGGCAATCAGCCCCAGCATTTT. Translation gives CASCDDIQAGGNQPQHF. J is TRBJ1-5 and V is TRBV25-1; weak D call: TRBD1 (5 bases). The CDR3 has 17 residues. CDR1 is MGHDK, CDR2 SYGVNS, per germline.

The chain links TRBV14 to TRBJ2-5, with 7 bases that match TRBD2. V lost 1 base and J lost 1; bases outside the gene matches: 3. CDR3 length: 15 amino acids. Per the germline V gene, CDR1 is SGHDN and CDR2 is FVKESK. In DNA, the CDR3 is TGTGCCAGCAGCCAAGGGGGACTAAGCCAAGAGACCCAGTACTTC. As protein: CASSQGGLSQETQYF.

The genes are TRBV29-1 and TRBJ2-7; possible D gene TRBD2, 6 bases. Germline V lookup: CDR1 SQVTM, CDR2 ANQGSEA. Deletions cut 2 bases from V and 0 bases from J, with 14 bases between. The CDR3 is 15 amino acids. The CDR3 region is CSVESGTGVSYEQYF. DNA for the CDR3: TGCAGCGTTGAAAGTGGGACGGGAGTCTCCTACGAGCAGTACTTC.

V is TRBV19 and J is TRBJ2-1; a possible D gene is TRBD2 (5 bases). This CDR3 comprises 15 residues. Germline V lookup: CDR1 LNHDA, CDR2 SQIVND (reference sequence). The germline V and J ends were trimmed by 5 bases and 5 bases, with 16 bases remaining between them. CDR3 loop: CASSELDRVDNEQFF. The CDR3 DNA reads as TGTGCCAGTAGTGAACTAGATCGTGTTGACAATGAGCAGTTCTTC.

The V call is TRBV24-1, the J call TRBJ1-1, with D perhaps TRBD1 (6 bases). CDR3 length: 14 amino acids. CDR1 and CDR2 from the germline V gene are KGHDR and SFDVKD. Between the trimmed V and J ends, which lost 4 bases and 10 bases, there was a span of 18 bases. The CDR3 loop reads CATSDHPRQVGAFF. DNA for the CDR3: TGTGCCACCAGTGACCACCCCCGACAGGTGGGAGCTTTCTTT.

The chain is built from TRBV11-3 and TRBJ2-5; D not resolved. The germline CDR1 and CDR2 sequences are SGHNT and YENEEA. V gave up 1 base and J gave up 5 bases, with 8 bases separating them. The CDR3 contains 13 residues. The CDR3 region is CASSLGGIETQYF. In DNA form, the CDR3 reads TGTGCCAGCAGCTTAGGGGGTATCGAGACCCAGTACTTC.

The genes are TRBV4-2 and TRBJ1-5; 8 bases are shared with TRBD1. The CDR3 length is 17 residues. V shed 0 bases and J 3 bases; nucleotides not matched to a gene: 7. Per the germline V gene, CDR1 is LGHNA and CDR2 is YNFKEQ. The CDR3 DNA reads TGTGCCAGCAGCCAAGACCCGGACAGGGACCCCAATCAGCCCCAGCATTTT. Its translation: CASSQDPDRDPNQPQHF.

The gene calls are TRBV5-1 and TRBJ1-6; 7 positions agree with TRBD1. The CDR3 runs 15 residues. CDR1 is SGHRS and CDR2 is YFSETQ in the germline V gene. J lost 7 bases, V lost 0 bases, and 4 bases had no gene match. CDR3 in amino acids: CASSLEAGQNSPLHF. CDR3 nucleotides: TGCGCCAGCAGCTTGGAGGCGGGACAGAATTCACCCCTCCACTTT.

The genes are TRBV7-8 and TRBJ1-5; D call uncertain. The CDR3 consists of 13 residues. CDR1 is SGHVS, CDR2 FQNEAQ, per germline. The V gene lost 0 bases and the J gene lost 8 bases, with 8 bases spanning the gap. The CDR3 region is CASSLAVGKPQHF. CDR3 in DNA: TGTGCCAGCAGCTTAGCTGTGGGGAAGCCCCAGCATTTT.

This sequence joins TRBV7-3 and TRBJ2-3, with a weak D call TRBD1 (5 bases). The V end lost 5 bases, the J end lost 4 bases, and 19 bases lay between the germline ends. The CDR3 covers 16 residues. CDR1 and CDR2 (germline): SGHTA, FQGTGA. The CDR3 protein is CASSRAGTGRADTQYF. DNA of the CDR3: TGTGCCAGCAGCCGCGCCGGCACCGGCAGGGCAGATACGCAGTATTTT.

The gene calls are TRBV5-1 and TRBJ2-7; a weak D match, TRBD1 (6 bases). CDR1 is SGHRS and CDR2 is YFSETQ in the germline V gene. The germline V and J ends were trimmed by 0 bases and 2 bases, with 12 bases remaining between them. The length of the CDR3 is 15 residues. CDR3 sequence: CASSLEGVSPYEQYF. The CDR3 DNA reads TGCGCCAGCAGCTTGGAGGGGGTTAGTCCCTACGAGCAGTACTTC. Based on the CDR3 plus reference TRBV5-1 and TRBJ2-7, the full variable domain is KAGVTQTPRYLIKTRGQQVTLSCSPISGHRSVSWYQQTPGQGLQFLFEYFSETQRNKGNFPGRFSGRQFSNSRSEMNVSTLELGDSALYLCASSLEGVSPYEQYFGPGTRLTVT.

The chain is built from TRBV28 and TRBJ2-7, with D perhaps matching TRBD2 (7 bases). In germline, CDR1 is MDHEN, CDR2 SYDVKM. CDR3 size: 16 residues. V lost 6 bases, J lost 3 bases, and 21 bases lay in between. The CDR3 bases are TGTGCCAGCAGCCCTGGACGGGCGGGGGCCGTCTACGAGCAGTACTTC. This codes for CASSPGRAGAVYEQYF.

The rearrangement links TRBV27 to TRBJ1-5; D is uncertain. CDR1 and CDR2 from the germline V gene are MNHEY and SMNVEV (reference sequence). The CDR3 has 14 residues. V was pared by 4 bases and J by 5 bases, with 12 bases between. The DNA of the CDR3 is TGTGCCAGCAGTTCGGCGCACTTATATCAGCCCCAGCATTTT. This translates into CASSSAHLYQPQHF.

This clone was seen only a few times. V usage is TRBV10-3 and J usage is TRBJ2-5; TRBD1 matches 7 bases. The germline gives CDR1 ENHRY, CDR2 SYGVKD. V trimming: 1 base; J trimming: 2 bases; junction bases outside the gene matches: 4. This CDR3 region has 15 residues. The CDR3 nucleotides read TGTGCCATCAGTGAGTACGGGACAGTTCAAGAGACCCAGTACTTC. Protein: CAISEYGTVQETQYF.

V and J are TRBV4-1 and TRBJ2-1, with 7 bases lining up with TRBD2. Germline-derived CDR1 and CDR2 are MGHRA and YSYEKL. The CDR3 has 16 residues. Trimming took 1 base from V and 1 from J; bases not matched to a gene: 4. The DNA for the CDR3 is TGCGCCAGCAGCCAAGCCACTAGCGAATCCTACAATGAGCAGTTCTTC. Amino acid sequence: CASSQATSESYNEQFF.

V usage is TRBV19 and J usage is TRBJ1-2, with D perhaps TRBD1 (5 bases). The CDR3 runs to 15 residues. V gave up 3 bases and J gave up 4 bases, with 15 bases separating them. Germline assignment: CDR1 LNHDA and CDR2 SQIVND (reference sequence). The CDR3 sequence is CASSMGPNPAYGYTF. CDR3 bases: TGTGCCAGTAGTATGGGACCTAACCCTGCCTATGGCTACACCTTC.

This clone was counted once. The rearrangement uses TRBV5-1 and TRBJ2-5, with 14 bases fitting TRBD2. This CDR3 is 19 amino acids long. Germline V gives CDR1 SGHRS, CDR2 YFSETQ. After removal of 3 bases from V and 5 bases from J, the junction contained 15 bases not matched to a gene. The CDR3 is CASSSRTSGGSRGPETQYF. CDR3 bases: TGCGCCAGCAGCTCCAGGACTAGCGGGGGGTCTAGGGGACCGGAGACCCAGTACTTC.

DNA of the CDR3: TGTGCCAGCAGTTACCTGATCGAAGGACGCCAGTATGGCTACACCTTC. Protein: CASSYLIEGRQYGYTF. The chain has TRBV6-2 or TRBV6-3 and TRBJ1-2; the D is unclear. V gave up 2 bases and J gave up 5 bases, with 18 bases separating them. The CDR3 covers 16 residues. In germline, CDR1 is MNHEY, CDR2 SVGEGT.

This rearrangement joins TRBV6-6 to TRBJ2-2; D possibly corresponds to TRBD2 (7 bases). Germline lookup yields CDR1 MNHNY and CDR2 SVGAGI (reference sequence). The length of the CDR3 is 16 residues. Trimming cost V 8 bases and J 4 bases, with 20 bases left between them. CDR3 sequence (DNA): TGTGCCAGCTTAAATACCCGGGGAGGGGGCACCGGGGAGCTGTTTTTT. Its translation is CASLNTRGGGTGELFF.

The table lists this clone with a few counts. The chain recombines TRBV3-1 (or the pseudogene TRBV3-2) with TRBJ1-2, with D unresolved. CDR1 is LGHDT, CDR2 YNNKEL, per germline (reference sequence). V was pared by 0 bases and J by 4 bases, with 9 bases between. The CDR3 covers 14 residues. The CDR3 region is CASSQDPFFYGYTF. The CDR3 DNA reads TGTGCCAGCAGCCAAGATCCCTTCTTCTATGGCTACACCTTC.

The rearrangement joins TRBV4-3 to TRBJ1-2; D remains unclear. The CDR3 extends over 14 amino acids. Trimming stripped 0 bases from V and 4 bases from J, with 9 bases between. Germline V gene sequence: CDR1 LGHNA, CDR2 YSLEER. This chain's CDR3 is CASSQENSFYGYTF. The CDR3 region has the DNA TGCGCCAGCAGCCAAGAAAACAGCTTCTATGGCTACACCTTC.

The count of this clone is one. The chain employs TRBV6-5 and TRBJ2-2, with TRBD2 matching 7 bases. Unmatched junction bases numbered 6, after V lost 6 bases and J lost 5 bases. From germline, CDR1 is MNHEY and CDR2 SVGAGI. There are 14 residues in the CDR3. The CDR3 loop reads CASRKLASTGELFF. CDR3 coding DNA: TGTGCCAGCAGGAAACTAGCGTCTACCGGGGAGCTGTTTTTT.

The V call is TRBV5-6, the J call TRBJ2-2; weak D call: TRBD2 (5 bases). Germline lookup yields CDR1 SGHDT and CDR2 YYEEEE. This CDR3 region has 15 residues. Trimming stripped 0 bases from V and 5 bases from J, with 11 bases between. DNA for the CDR3: TGTGCCAGCAGCTTGGTTGGCGGGCGAACCGGGGAGCTGTTTTTT. Protein sequence: CASSLVGGRTGELFF. The whole variable domain, filled in from reference TRBV5-6 and TRBJ2-2, reads DAGVTQSPTHLIKTRGQQVTLRCSPKSGHDTVSWYQQALGQGPQFIFQYYEEEERQRGNFPDRFSGHQFPNYSSELNVNALLLGDSALYLCASSLVGGRTGELFFGEGSRLTVL.

This chain links TRBV5-1 with TRBJ2-3; 8 bases align to TRBD1. Germline CDR1 SGHRS, CDR2 YFSETQ. The CDR3 totals 15 residues. With V trimmed by 0 bases and J by 4 bases, 4 bases remained unmatched. The CDR3 here is CASSLEGQGADTQYF. As DNA, the CDR3 is TGCGCCAGCAGCTTGGAAGGACAGGGCGCAGATACGCAGTATTTT.

V is TRBV5-1 and J is TRBJ2-5; D not resolved. V gave up 1 base and J gave up 5 bases, with 12 bases separating them. Germline loops: CDR1 SGHRS, CDR2 YFSETQ. This CDR3 is 14 amino acids long. The CDR3 loop reads CASSLRPSPETQYF. The CDR3 nucleotides read TGCGCCAGCAGCTTGAGGCCTAGTCCGGAGACCCAGTACTTC.

For the CDR3, the DNA is TGTGCCAGCAGCCCCTGGGTTGGGAATTCACCCCTCCACTTT. Protein sequence: CASSPWVGNSPLHF. This chain connects TRBV27 to TRBJ1-6, with D hard to call. This CDR3 has 14 amino acids. The V gene's germline CDR1 is MNHEY and CDR2 SMNVEV (reference sequence). The V end was cut by 6 bases, the J end by 7 bases, with 13 bases between.

This chain connects TRBV5-1 to TRBJ1-1; D is unresolved. The CDR3 has 14 amino acids. CDR1 is SGHRS and CDR2 is YFSETQ in the germline V gene. V was pared by 1 base and J by 1 base, with 8 bases between. The CDR3 DNA follows: TGCGCCAGCAGCTTGAAGGCGGGGAACACTGAAGCTTTCTTT. Protein sequence: CASSLKAGNTEAFF.

This chain joins TRBV27 and TRBJ1-6, with no clear D. The CDR3 consists of 14 residues. Germline V CDR1 and CDR2: MNHEY, SMNVEV (reference sequence). Trimming took 3 bases from V and 8 from J, leaving 11 bases between them. CDR3 amino acids: CASSFSAIYSPLHF. The CDR3 coding sequence is TGTGCCAGCAGTTTTTCAGCAATTTATTCACCCCTCCACTTT.

The chain uses TRBV15 and TRBJ2-1; D not certain. CDR3 size: 16 residues. Per germline, CDR1 LNHNV and CDR2 YYDKDF (reference sequence). Trimming pared 0 bases from V and 0 bases from J, leaving 9 bases between. The DNA of the CDR3 is TGTGCCACCAGCAGAGAACGTGCGGTCTCCTACAATGAGCAGTTCTTC. It codes for CATSRERAVSYNEQFF.

The rearrangement uses TRBV11-2 and TRBJ2-7; D is ambiguous. This CDR3 is 13 amino acids long. V lost 1 base and J lost 3, with 7 bases in between. In germline, CDR1 is SGHAT, CDR2 FQNNGV. This CDR3 is CASSLALYYEQYF. The CDR3, as DNA: TGTGCCAGCAGCTTAGCGCTATACTACGAGCAGTACTTC. The full variable domain, with the rest looked up from reference TRBV11-2 and TRBJ2-7, is EAGVAQSPRYKIIEKRQSVAFWCNPISGHATLYWYQQILGQGPKLLIQFQNNGVVDDSQLPKDRFSAERLKGVDSTLKIQPAKLEDSAVYLCASSLALYYEQYFGPGTRLTVT.

The chain has TRBV20-1 and TRBJ2-2, with D unclear. The J call may be faulty, since TRBJ1-3 better matches the DNA end. The germline CDR1 and CDR2 sequences are DFQATT and SNEGSKA (reference sequence). The CDR3 has 14 residues. The CDR3 reads CSASPGLGGNTIYF. CDR3 DNA: TGCAGTGCTAGTCCGGGCCTTGGTGGAAACACCATATATTTT.